This section outlines one TCR beta chain sequence together with its context. Its antigen is undetermined. This specimen belongs to a study of T cell responses to AZD1222 COVID-19 vaccine. Data came from immunoSEQ multiplex PCR; TCRdb stores just in-frame clones and leaves some out. Of approximately 21,000 clones in the sample, roughly 84% were seen once. CDR3 length: 16 residues. The V and J ends lost 8 bases and 0 bases respectively, with 14 bases between them. Germline loops: CDR1 MGHRA, CDR2 YSYEKL. Study conclusions and caveats: The study found Spike-specific TCR breadth and depth rose after two AZD1222 doses. Mapped onto spike, vaccine-associated CD4 TCRs spanned it and were dominant at 160-218 and 743-854. Repertoires were obtained solely post-peak T cell response. Only six AZD1222 recipients tested seropositive at baseline.

The sequence was collected from an adult who received the AZD1222 COVID-19 vaccine. Material: peripheral blood, obtained 28 days after the second AZD1222 dose. This chain joins TRBV4-1 and TRBJ2-6; D call uncertain. CDR3 region: CASRSLTYSGANVLTF. The CDR3 nucleotides are TGCGCCAGCCGGAGTCTTACATACTCTGGGGCCAACGTCCTGACTTTC.